The rows below give T cell receptor beta chains drawn from one sample of a study of blood T cells in healthy people across ages. TCRdb analysed the 5' RACE reads with MiXCR anew, one entry per CDR3 protein. In the table there are 1,800,000 or so distinct CDR3 sequences, roughly two fifths of which are singletons. Sequencing was done on a sample of blood. The receptors were sampled from a human donor in good health. Each CDR3 is given with its conserved first and last residue. Clone sizes are given selectively: once, few, many, or a class where the clone is expanded.

many	TRBV7-6	TRBJ2-7	CASSLAGTSGEQYF
.	TRBV20-1	TRBJ2-3	CSANPGISTDTQYF
.	TRBV6-2/TRBV6-3	TRBJ2-7	CASTPNSYEQYF
.	TRBV12-5	TRBJ2-5	CASGSVPGQQETQYF
.	TRBV11-1	TRBJ1-2	CASSLPGGDGYTF
.	TRBV12-3/TRBV12-4	TRBJ1-1	CASSTWSEPNTEAFF
.	TRBV9	TRBJ1-5	CASSQGVRDQPQHF
few	TRBV4-3	TRBJ1-4	CASSQEEQNEKLFF
.	TRBV6-5	TRBJ2-7	CASSPLGQRDEQYF
.	TRBV2	TRBJ2-1	CASTRTIGVEQFF
few	TRBV11-2	TRBJ2-1	CASSFGDRVYNEQFF
few	TRBV4-2	TRBJ1-2	CASSQDQNSGSYGYTF